The clone carrying this TCR beta chain was seen ten or more times. Its antigen is unknown. This specimen comes from a study of beta chain features in type 1 diabetes. Study outcomes and limitations: The study found moderately but significantly shorter TCRB CDR3s in all four CD4+ subsets of Type 1 diabetes patients.

CD4+ naive, central memory, regulatory and stem cell-like memory cells were sorted via CD45RO/CCR7/CD25/CD127/CD95/CD27. The V gene's germline CDR1 is MNHNY and CDR2 SVGAGI (reference sequence). The CDR3 is made up of 14 amino acids. V was pared by 7 bases and J by 10 bases, with 19 bases between. Expressed TCRB transcripts got sequenced, as all isolated RNA was reverse transcribed. Clones were read by immunoSEQ multiplex PCR, and TCRdb kept only the in-frame ones, dropping some. The repertoire includes around 200,000 clones, 10% to 15% of them detected once, and 0.62% sits in the top ten. The rearrangement joins TRBV6-6 to TRBJ1-4; possible D gene TRBD1, 6 bases. The TCR originated in a young woman in good health. The sequenced sample was central memory CD4+ T cells from blood. The CDR3 sequence is CASNPTGPGGKLFF. The CDR3 DNA reads TGTGCCAGCAACCCGACAGGTCCTGGAGGAAAACTGTTTTTT.